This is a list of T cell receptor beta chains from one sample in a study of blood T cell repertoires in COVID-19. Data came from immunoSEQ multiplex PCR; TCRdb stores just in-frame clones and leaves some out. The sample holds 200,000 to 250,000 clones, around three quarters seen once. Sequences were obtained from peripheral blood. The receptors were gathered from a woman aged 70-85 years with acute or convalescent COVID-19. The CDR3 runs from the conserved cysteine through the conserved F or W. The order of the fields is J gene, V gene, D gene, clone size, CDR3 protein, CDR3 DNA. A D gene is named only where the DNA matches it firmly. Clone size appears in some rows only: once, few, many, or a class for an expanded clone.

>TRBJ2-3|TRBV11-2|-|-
CASSLAYTQYF
TGTGCCAGCAGCTTAGCCTATACGCAGTATTTT
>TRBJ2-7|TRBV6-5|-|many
CASSIGQGPTYEQYF
TGTGCCAGCAGTATCGGTCAGGGGCCTACCTACGAGCAGTACTTC
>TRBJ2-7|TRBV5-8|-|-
CASSLRLVGSLEQYF
TGTGCCAGCAGCTTAAGACTAGTGGGCAGTTTGGAGCAGTACTTC
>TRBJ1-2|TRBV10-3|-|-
CAISESLTATTTYGYTF
TGTGCCATCAGTGAGTCTCTGACCGCGACGACTACCTATGGCTACACCTTC
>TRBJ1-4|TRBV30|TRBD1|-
CASGEGAREKLFF
TGTGCCTCCGGAGAGGGGGCGCGGGAAAAACTGTTTTTT
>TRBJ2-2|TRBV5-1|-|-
CASSLGGSGELFF
TGCGCCAGCAGCTTGGGAGGTTCCGGGGAGCTGTTTTTT
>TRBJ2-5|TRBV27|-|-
CASSLYNPLEAGMETQYF
TGTGCCAGCAGTTTGTACAACCCACTGGAAGCAGGCATGGAGACCCAGTACTTC
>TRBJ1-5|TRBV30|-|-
CAWSPPPLVNQPQHF
TGTGCCTGGAGTCCCCCCCCACTGGTTAATCAGCCCCAGCATTTT
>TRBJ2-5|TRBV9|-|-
CASSVNPTTETQYF
TGTGCCAGCAGCGTAAACCCGACAACGGAGACCCAGTACTTC
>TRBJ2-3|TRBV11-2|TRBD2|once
CASSSSGTSTDTQYF
TGTGCCAGCAGCTCTAGCGGGACCTCCACAGATACGCAGTATTTT
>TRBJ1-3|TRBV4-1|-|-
CASSPRGETGDISGNTIYF
TGCGCCAGCAGCCCCAGGGGCGAGACAGGAGATATCTCTGGAAACACCATATATTTT
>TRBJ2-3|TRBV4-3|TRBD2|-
CASSQNPPSGILNTQYF
TGCGCCAGCAGCCAGAACCCCCCCAGCGGGATTCTTAATACGCAGTATTTT
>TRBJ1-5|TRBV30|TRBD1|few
CAWSSGQGNQPQHF
TGTGCCTGGAGTTCGGGACAGGGAAATCAGCCCCAGCATTTT
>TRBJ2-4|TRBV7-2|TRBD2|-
CASSPQGGGAKNIQYF
TGTGCCAGCAGCCCGCAGGGCGGGGGGGCCAAAAACATTCAGTACTTC
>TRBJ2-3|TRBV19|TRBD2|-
CASQRGGPDTQYF
TGTGCCAGCCAGCGGGGGGGCCCAGATACGCAGTATTTT
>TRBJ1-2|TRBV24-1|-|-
CAPVDGAGAGYGGYTF
TGTGCCCCAGTTGACGGGGCAGGGGCGGGCTACGGTGGCTACACCTTC
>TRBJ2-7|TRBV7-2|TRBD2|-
CASGTRRGYEQYF
TGTGCCAGCGGGACTAGGAGGGGGTACGAGCAGTACTTC
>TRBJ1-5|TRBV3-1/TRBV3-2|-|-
CASSQTADSNQPQHF
TGTGCCAGCAGCCAAACAGCCGATAGCAATCAGCCCCAGCATTTT
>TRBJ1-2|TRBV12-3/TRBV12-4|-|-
CASSPTVAYGYTF
TGTGCCAGCAGCCCGACAGTGGCCTATGGCTACACCTTC
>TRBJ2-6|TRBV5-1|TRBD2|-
CASKNPSGDLSGANVLTF
TGCGCCAGCAAAAACCCTAGCGGGGACTTATCTGGGGCCAACGTCCTGACTTTC
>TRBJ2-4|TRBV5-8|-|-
CASNREQNIQYF
TGTGCCAGCAACCGGGAACAAAACATTCAGTACTTC
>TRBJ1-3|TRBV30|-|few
CAFRVARSTIYF
TGTGCCTTCCGAGTTGCTAGGTCCACCATATATTTT
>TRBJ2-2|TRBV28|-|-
CASLTGTNTGELFF
TGTGCCAGCCTTACAGGGACGAACACCGGGGAGCTGTTTTTT
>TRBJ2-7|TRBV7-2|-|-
CASSFSVEEQYF
TGTGCCAGCAGCTTTTCGGTTGAGGAGCAGTACTTC
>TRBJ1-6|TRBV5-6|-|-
CASSFGGPYNSPLHF
TGTGCCAGCAGCTTCGGGGGTCCCTATAATTCACCCCTCCACTTT
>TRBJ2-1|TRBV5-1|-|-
CASSRSITEDEQFF
TGCGCCAGCAGCAGGTCTATAACTGAGGATGAGCAGTTCTTC
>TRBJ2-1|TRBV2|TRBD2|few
CASSPGLAGGRPEQFF
TGTGCCAGCAGCCCAGGACTAGCGGGGGGCAGGCCTGAGCAGTTCTTC
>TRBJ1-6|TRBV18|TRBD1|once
CASSQQGSSYNSPLHF
TGTGCCAGCTCACAACAGGGGAGCTCCTATAATTCACCCCTCCACTTT
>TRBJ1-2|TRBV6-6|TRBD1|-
CASSHQTGGINYGYTF
TGTGCCAGCAGTCATCAGACAGGGGGCATTAACTATGGCTACACCTTC
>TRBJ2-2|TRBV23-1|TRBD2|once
CASSQSTSGTGELFF
TGCGCCAGCAGTCAGTCAACTAGCGGAACCGGGGAGCTGTTTTTT
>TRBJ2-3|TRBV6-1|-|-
CASSEAGVYRTDTQYF
TGTGCCAGCAGTGAAGCAGGAGTGTACCGCACAGATACGCAGTATTTT
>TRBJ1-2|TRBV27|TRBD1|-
CASSLTGRSFGYTF
TGTGCCAGCAGTTTGACAGGGCGTTCTTTTGGCTACACCTTC
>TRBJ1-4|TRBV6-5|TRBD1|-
CASSGGWGNEKLFF
TGTGCCAGCTCAGGGGGCTGGGGGAATGAAAAACTGTTTTTT
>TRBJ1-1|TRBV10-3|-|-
CAIRPDRLNTEAFF
TGTGCCATCAGGCCCGACAGATTGAACACTGAAGCTTTCTTT
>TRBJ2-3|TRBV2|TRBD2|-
CASSTSAGPDTQYF
TGTGCCAGCAGTACTAGCGCAGGCCCAGATACGCAGTATTTT
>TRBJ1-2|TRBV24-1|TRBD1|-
CATSDPTGVPYGYTF
TGTGCCACCAGTGATCCGACAGGGGTCCCCTATGGCTACACCTTC
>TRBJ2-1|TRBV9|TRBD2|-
CASSVDGGYNEQFF
TGTGCCAGCAGCGTAGACGGGGGGTACAATGAGCAGTTCTTC
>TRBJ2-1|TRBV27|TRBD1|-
CASKIQGASYNEQFF
TGTGCCAGCAAGATACAGGGGGCTTCCTACAATGAGCAGTTCTTC
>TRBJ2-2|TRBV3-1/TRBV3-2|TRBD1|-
CASSQRTGPTGELFF
TGTGCCAGCAGCCAGCGGACAGGACCCACCGGGGAGCTGTTTTTT
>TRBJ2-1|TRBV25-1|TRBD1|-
CASSEYGAGGNEQFF
TGTGCCAGCAGTGAATATGGGGCAGGGGGTAATGAGCAGTTCTTC
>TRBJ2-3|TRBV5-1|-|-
CASSLSAGPTDTQYF
TGCGCCAGCAGCTTGTCTGCGGGGCCTACCGATACGCAGTATTTT
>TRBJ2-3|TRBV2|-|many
CASSGSTAGTDTQYF
TGTGCCAGCAGTGGGAGTACGGCAGGCACAGATACGCAGTATTTT
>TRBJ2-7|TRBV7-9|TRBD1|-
CASSSWAGQELSYEQYF
TGTGCCAGCAGCTCGTGGGCGGGACAGGAACTCTCCTACGAGCAGTACTTC
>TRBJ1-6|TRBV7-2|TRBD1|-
CASSLKGARSYNSPLHF
TGTGCCAGCAGCTTAAAGGGGGCGAGATCCTATAATTCACCCCTCCACTTT
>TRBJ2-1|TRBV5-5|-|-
CASSLAPGSYNEQFF
TGTGCCAGCAGCTTGGCCCCGGGCTCCTACAATGAGCAGTTCTTC
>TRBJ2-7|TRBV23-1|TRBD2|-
CASSQPPRRGATYEQYF
TGCGCCAGCAGTCAACCGCCCCGGCGGGGGGCCACCTACGAGCAGTACTTC
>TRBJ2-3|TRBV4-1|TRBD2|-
CASGPLAGFPDTQYF
TGCGCCAGCGGGCCCCTAGCGGGGTTCCCAGATACGCAGTATTTT
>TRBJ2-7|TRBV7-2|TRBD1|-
CASSLDQGAYEQYF
TGTGCCAGCAGCTTAGACCAGGGGGCCTACGAGCAGTACTTC
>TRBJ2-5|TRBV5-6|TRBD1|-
CASSSDRDLETQYF
TGTGCCAGCAGCTCAGACAGGGATCTAGAGACCCAGTACTTC
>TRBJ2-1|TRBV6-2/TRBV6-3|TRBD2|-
CASSSAGPQQFF
TGTGCCAGCAGTTCAGCGGGGCCTCAGCAGTTCTTC